This entry features one TCR beta chain sequence. Its antigen is not identified. This PCR relied on a set of 60 Vbeta primers and 13 Jbeta primers. Study processing details: A later analysis counted approximately 80 million unique TCR beta chains, some 12 million shared. Data came from immunoSEQ multiplex PCR; TCRdb stores just in-frame clones and leaves some out. V and J calls and clone size are copied from that table; D and trimming were computed from the DNA. There are some 65,000 clones in the sample; around 75% occur only once, and around a quarter lies in the top ten. This entry comes from a study of cytomegalovirus exposure and HLA in healthy donors. General study findings and limits: A missense DCLRE1C variant was associated with V- and J-gene trimming of TCR beta chains in a later analysis, and an independent cohort replicated the association. Upon later analysis, HLA-associated TCR beta chains proved more clonally expanded than other, equally common chains. Previously analyzed data showed that most TCR beta V segments were productive at a frequency of about 87% or about 30%.

Germline V gives CDR1 MNHEY, CDR2 SMNVEV (reference sequence). The V gene lost 3 bases and the J gene lost 4 bases, with 10 bases spanning the gap. The length of the CDR3 is 14 residues. The TCR was taken from a woman between 40 and 50 years old in good health and CMV-seropositive. The chain links TRBV27 to TRBJ1-5; D ambiguous. Sequencing was carried out using PBMCs. DNA for the CDR3: TGTGCCAGCAGTTTCCGGCAGACAAATCAGCCCCAGCATTTT. It encodes CASSFRQTNQPQHF.